These 30 T cell receptor beta chains share one sample of origin, sequenced in a study of naive and memory T cell subsets. Both TRBC1 and TRBC2 were covered by a beta constant-region primer of two equimolar oligonucleotides. Nested alpha and beta constant-region primers with the SP2 primer drove four PCR rounds on ligated cDNA. Each CDR3 protein is one row after TCRdb ran MiXCR on the UMI-ligation and nested PCR reads. The sample records around 100,000 distinct CDR3 sequences, roughly 15% being singletons. Study findings and constraints: Especially in CD8 cells, naive repertoires contained a few larger clonotypes, possibly CD45RA-re-expressing memory cells.

What these receptors recognize is not known. The specimen was naive CD8+ T cells from blood. The receptor set was obtained from a human donor in good health.

This clonotype was seen only a few times. The V call is TRBV29-1, the J call TRBJ2-4; no clear D. The germline V and J ends were trimmed by 3 bases and 3 bases, with 3 bases remaining between them. The CDR3 runs to 11 residues. CDR1 is SQVTM and CDR2 is ANQGSEA in the germline V gene. This chain's CDR3 is CSVDSKNIQYF. The DNA for the CDR3 is TGCAGCGTTGACAGCAAAAACATTCAGTACTTC.

The chain carries TRBV12-3 or TRBV12-4 and TRBJ1-4; no firm D call. Deletions cut 3 bases from V and 15 bases from J, with 11 bases between. The CDR3 contains 11 residues. The DNA for the CDR3 is TGTGCCAGCAGTTTTAGTACAGAAGTGTTTTTT. It specifies CASSFSTEVFF.

This clonotype was counted between two and nine times. This chain joins TRBV20-1 and TRBJ1-1; D is perhaps TRBD1 (5 bases). V lost 0 bases to trimming and J lost 3 bases, with 14 bases between them. This CDR3 has 15 amino acids. The germline gives CDR1 DFQATT, CDR2 SNEGSKA (reference sequence). The CDR3 protein is CSAREQATLYTEAFF. CDR3 in DNA: TGCAGTGCTAGAGAACAGGCAACCCTTTACACTGAAGCTTTCTTT.

The rearrangement links TRBV20-1 to TRBJ2-2; unclear D gene. The CDR3 length is 14 residues. V was pared by 6 bases and J by 0 bases, with 11 bases between. The germline V gene has CDR1 DFQATT and CDR2 SNEGSKA (reference sequence). The CDR3 is CSAPLEANTGELFF. As DNA, the CDR3 is TGCAGTGCCCCGCTTGAGGCGAACACCGGGGAGCTGTTTTTT.

The genes are TRBV15 and TRBJ1-1; D gene uncertain. Trimming took off 5 bases at V and 4 bases at J, with 11 bases between the two ends. Per the germline V gene, CDR1 is LNHNV and CDR2 is YYDKDF (reference sequence). CDR3 length: 13 residues. The DNA for the CDR3 is TGTGCCACCAGCCCCAAGTGGGGCACTGAAGCTTTCTTT. It codes for CATSPKWGTEAFF.

The chain is built from TRBV10-3 and TRBJ1-1; 9 positions match TRBD1. Germline CDR1 ENHRY, CDR2 SYGVKD. The CDR3 runs 15 residues. J lost 5 bases, V lost 3 bases, and 7 bases had no gene match. The DNA for the CDR3 is TGTGCCATCAGTGAAGGCGGGACAGGGTGGACTGAAGCTTTCTTT. Translating it yields CAISEGGTGWTEAFF.

This clonotype has a count of ten or more. The rearrangement joins TRBV19 to TRBJ1-5; D perhaps matches TRBD1 (5 bases). CDR3 size: 13 residues. In germline, CDR1 is LNHDA, CDR2 SQIVND (reference sequence). Trimming shortened V by 5 bases and J by 5 bases, and 10 bases separated the two germline ends. Here the CDR3 DNA reads TGTGCCAGTAGTCCCCAGGGATATCAGCCCCAGCATTTT. Its protein product is CASSPQGYQPQHF.

This clonotype was seen more than once but under ten times. V usage is TRBV30 and J usage is TRBJ2-1; no definite D call. The V gene lost 2 bases and the J gene lost 8 bases, with 7 bases spanning the gap. Germline V lookup: CDR1 GTSNPN, CDR2 SVGIG (reference sequence). This CDR3 region has 11 residues. The CDR3 bases are TGTGCCTGGAGTTTGGCGTATGAGCAGTTCTTC. This gives the protein CAWSLAYEQFF.

V usage is TRBV11-1 and J usage is TRBJ2-1; D unresolved. The CDR3 is made up of 12 amino acids. V lost 5 bases to trimming and J lost 7 bases, with 9 bases between them. Germline V CDR1 and CDR2: SGHAT, FQDESV (reference sequence). The DNA of the CDR3 is TGTGCCAGCAGCGCCGGAGAAAATGAGCAGTTCTTC. It yields the protein CASSAGENEQFF.

This clonotype was detected only a few times. The chain employs TRBV7-9 and TRBJ2-7; D is uncertain. V was clipped by 5 bases and J by 5 bases, with 10 bases between them. This CDR3 is 12 amino acids long. Germline assignment: CDR1 SEHNR and CDR2 FQNEAQ (reference sequence). The DNA of the CDR3 is TGTGCCAGCAGCCCGACCCTGGACGAGCAGTACTTC. Its protein product is CASSPTLDEQYF.

This clonotype was seen more than once but under ten times. The CDR3 nucleotides are TGTGCCAGCACGAACCAGGCGAACACTGAAGCTTTCTTT. Encoded protein: CASTNQANTEAFF. This chain links TRBV13 with TRBJ1-1, with D uncertain. The germline V gene has CDR1 PRHDT and CDR2 FYEKMQ (reference sequence). This CDR3 is built from 13 residues. The V gene lost 7 bases and the J gene lost 1 base, with 10 bases spanning the gap.

The chain recombines TRBV19 with TRBJ1-1, with D perhaps TRBD1 (6 bases). CDR3 length: 13 residues. Germline loops: CDR1 LNHDA, CDR2 SQIVND (reference sequence). The V end was cut by 6 bases, the J end by 5 bases, with 13 bases between. CDR3: CASRKDRRTEAFF. The CDR3 DNA reads as TGTGCCAGTAGAAAAGACAGGAGGACTGAAGCTTTCTTT.

This clonotype was observed at least ten times. The chain has TRBV10-3 and TRBJ1-5; D is undetermined. The CDR3 is made up of 15 amino acids. Trimming removed 0 bases at V and 4 bases at J, with 10 bases between. Germline CDR1 and CDR2: ENHRY and SYGVKD. As DNA, the CDR3 is TGTGCCATCAGTGAGTCGATCGGGGAAAATCAGCCCCAGCATTTT. This translates into CAISESIGENQPQHF.

The CDR3 sequence is CASTYYVGDTEAFF. The CDR3 DNA reads as TGTGCCAGCACATACTACGTCGGGGACACTGAAGCTTTCTTT. The gene calls are TRBV2 and TRBJ1-1, with D hard to call. CDR1 is SNHLY, CDR2 FYNNEI, per germline. Deletions cut 7 bases from V and 3 bases from J, with 15 bases between. The CDR3 runs 14 residues.

V usage is TRBV2 and J usage is TRBJ2-1, with TRBD2 identical over 8 bases. CDR3 length equals 16 residues. Per the germline V gene, CDR1 is SNHLY and CDR2 is FYNNEI. After removal of 1 base from V and 9 bases from J, the junction contained 11 bases not matched to a gene. CDR3 amino acids: CASSEEGSGAGGEQFF. Here the CDR3 DNA reads TGTGCCAGCAGTGAAGAGGGTAGCGGGGCAGGCGGTGAGCAGTTCTTC.

This clonotype appeared many times. The rearrangement uses TRBV10-2 and TRBJ2-1, with 8 nucleotides matching TRBD1. The CDR3 loop spans 15 amino acids. The junction had 8 bases not matched to a gene; V was cut back by 5 bases and J by 5 bases. Germline V lookup: CDR1 WSHSY, CDR2 SAAADI. The CDR3 DNA is TGCGCCAGCAGTACCGACAGGGGATACGACAATGAGCAGTTCTTC. Its protein is CASSTDRGYDNEQFF.

This clonotype has a handful of counts. The V and J genes are TRBV7-9 and TRBJ2-3; no clear D. The CDR3 is 14 residues long. CDR1 and CDR2 (germline): SEHNR, FQNEAQ (reference sequence). Trimming took 2 bases from V and 6 from J, leaving 12 bases between them. CDR3 protein: CASSLSDPSDTQYF. The CDR3 bases are TGTGCCAGCAGCTTATCCGACCCCTCCGATACGCAGTATTTT.

This clonotype was seen only a few times. The rearrangement links TRBV15 to TRBJ1-1; perhaps TRBD1 as D (5 bases). The CDR3 is 12 amino acids. The ends were cut back, 7 bases at V and 7 bases at J, with 13 bases in the middle. Germline CDR1 LNHNV, CDR2 YYDKDF (reference sequence). The CDR3 DNA is TGTGCCACCACCTTTGTCGGGGGTGAAGCTTTCTTT. Residues: CATTFVGGEAFF.

The chain links TRBV29-1 to TRBJ2-4, with D uncertain. V lost 0 bases to trimming and J lost 4 bases, with 4 bases between them. The CDR3 extends over 12 amino acids. The germline CDR1 and CDR2 sequences are SQVTM and ANQGSEA. In DNA form, the CDR3 reads TGCAGCGTTGAAGAGGAAAAAAACATTCAGTACTTC. Its protein product is CSVEEEKNIQYF.

The rearrangement joins TRBV28 to TRBJ1-2, with D perhaps TRBD1 (6 bases). This CDR3 is 15 amino acids long. V gave up 5 bases and J gave up 3 bases, with 16 bases separating them. Looked up from germline, CDR1 is MDHEN and CDR2 is SYDVKM. CDR3 in DNA: TGTGCCAGCAGTAATGGACAGACCCGATACTATGGCTACACCTTC. Translating it yields CASSNGQTRYYGYTF.

This chain links TRBV15 with TRBJ1-5; 8 bases map to TRBD1. V was clipped by 5 bases and J by 6 bases; unmatched bases: 6. The CDR3 is made up of 14 amino acids. CDR1 and CDR2 from the germline V gene are LNHNV and YYDKDF (reference sequence). The CDR3 loop is CATSLGQGGQPQHF. Written as DNA, the CDR3 is TGTGCCACCAGCCTAGGACAGGGCGGTCAGCCCCAGCATTTT.

This sequence joins TRBV12-3 or TRBV12-4 and TRBJ2-5; D tentatively fits TRBD1 or TRBD2 (5 bases each). This CDR3 is built from 11 residues. Between the trimmed V and J ends, which lost 4 bases and 8 bases, there was a span of 8 bases. In DNA form, the CDR3 reads TGTGCCAGCAGTTGGGACGGAACCCAGTACTTC. It is translated as CASSWDGTQYF.

The V call is TRBV10-3, the J call TRBJ2-7; D possibly uses TRBD1 or TRBD2 (5 bases each). V dropped 2 bases and J dropped 2 bases, with 16 bases sitting between them. The CDR3 covers 16 residues. Looked up from germline, CDR1 is ENHRY and CDR2 is SYGVKD. The CDR3 DNA follows: TGTGCCATCAGTGAGATGCCGAGGGGAACAACCTACGAGCAGTACTTC. Translating gives CAISEMPRGTTYEQYF.

This chain joins TRBV19 and TRBJ2-7; 9 nucleotides line up with TRBD2. The germline V gene has CDR1 LNHDA and CDR2 SQIVND (reference sequence). The CDR3 covers 15 residues. V lost 3 bases, J lost 0 bases, and 3 bases stayed unmatched. Written as DNA, the CDR3 is TGTGCCAGTAGTATCGTTAGCGGGAGCTCCTACGAGCAGTACTTC. This sequence encodes CASSIVSGSSYEQYF.

This clonotype was seen a handful of times. J is TRBJ1-6 and V is TRBV4-3; 7 nucleotides match TRBD1. V lost 1 base, J lost 6 bases, and 0 bases stayed unmatched. Per germline, CDR1 LGHNA and CDR2 YSLEER. There are 14 residues in the CDR3. The DNA of the CDR3 is TGCGCCAGCAGCCAAGGGGACAGTAATTCACCCCTCCACTTT. Translating it yields CASSQGDSNSPLHF.

This clonotype was seen only a few times. J is TRBJ2-3 and V is TRBV7-9; D is uncertain. V lost 1 base to trimming and J lost 0 bases, with 8 bases between them. In germline, CDR1 is SEHNR, CDR2 FQNEAQ (reference sequence). The CDR3 length is 15 residues. Here the CDR3 DNA reads TGTGCCAGCAGCTTAGTTTTCGGTAGCACAGATACGCAGTATTTT. Encoded protein: CASSLVFGSTDTQYF.

V and J are TRBV20-1 and TRBJ2-3; 10 bases line up with TRBD2. Trimming took 4 bases from V and 0 from J; bases not matched to a gene: 13. The CDR3 runs to 18 residues. The V gene's germline CDR1 is DFQATT and CDR2 SNEGSKA (reference sequence). CDR3 DNA: TGCAGTGCTAAAGCCTATAGCGGGGGGCGGGCTAGCACAGATACGCAGTATTTT. Encoded protein: CSAKAYSGGRASTDTQYF.

The rearrangement joins TRBV20-1 to TRBJ2-7, with 7 bases lining up with TRBD1. There are 12 residues in the CDR3. The trim removed 1 base at V and 5 bases at J, leaving 2 bases unmatched. Germline V gene data show CDR1 as DFQATT and CDR2 as SNEGSKA (reference sequence). CDR3 protein: CSARVTGDEQYF. DNA for the CDR3: TGCAGTGCTAGAGTAACAGGGGACGAGCAGTACTTC.

The chain carries TRBV5-5 and TRBJ1-1; D may be TRBD1 (6 bases). The CDR3 contains 14 residues. Deletions cut 1 base from V and 4 bases from J, with 11 bases between. Germline V gene sequence: CDR1 SGHKS, CDR2 YYEKEE (reference sequence). Here the CDR3 reads CASSLMGARTEAFF. For the CDR3, the DNA is TGTGCCAGCAGCTTGATGGGGGCGCGCACTGAAGCTTTCTTT.

This clonotype was counted between two and nine times. This chain connects TRBV28 to TRBJ2-5; TRBD2 agrees at 9 bases. CDR1 and CDR2 (germline): MDHEN, SYDVKM. With 3 bases clipped from V and 3 bases from J, the junction kept 2 bases outside the gene matches. The CDR3 length is 14 residues. In nucleotides, the CDR3 is TGTGCCAGCAGTTTGTCTAGCGGGAAAGAGACCCAGTACTTC. Protein: CASSLSSGKETQYF.